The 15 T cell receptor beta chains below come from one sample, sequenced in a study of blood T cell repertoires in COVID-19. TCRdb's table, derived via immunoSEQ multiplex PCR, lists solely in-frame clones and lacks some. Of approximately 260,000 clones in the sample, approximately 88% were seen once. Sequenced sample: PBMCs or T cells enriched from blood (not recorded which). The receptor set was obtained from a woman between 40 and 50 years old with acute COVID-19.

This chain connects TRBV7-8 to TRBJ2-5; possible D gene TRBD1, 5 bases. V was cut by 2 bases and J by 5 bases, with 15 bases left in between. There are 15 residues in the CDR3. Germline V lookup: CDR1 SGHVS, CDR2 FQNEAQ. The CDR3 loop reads CASSLNRPAGETQYF. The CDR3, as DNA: TGTGCCAGCAGCTTAAACAGGCCGGCCGGGGAGACCCAGTACTTC. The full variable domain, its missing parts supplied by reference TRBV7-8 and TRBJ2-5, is GAGVSQSPRYKVAKRGQDVALRCDPISGHVSLFWYQQALGQGPEFLTYFQNEAQLDKSGLPSDRFFAERPEGSVSTLKIQRTQQEDSAVYLCASSLNRPAGETQYFGPGTRLLVL.

The CDR3 bases are TGTGCCTGGGCTCAAACTAGCGGAACCAAAAACATTCAGTACTTC. Amino acid sequence: CAWAQTSGTKNIQYF. The J gene is TRBJ2-4, the V gene TRBV30; TRBD2 matches at 8 bases. The CDR3 runs to 15 residues. J lost 2 bases, V lost 5 bases, and 8 bases had no gene match. CDR1 is GTSNPN, CDR2 SVGIG, per germline (reference sequence).

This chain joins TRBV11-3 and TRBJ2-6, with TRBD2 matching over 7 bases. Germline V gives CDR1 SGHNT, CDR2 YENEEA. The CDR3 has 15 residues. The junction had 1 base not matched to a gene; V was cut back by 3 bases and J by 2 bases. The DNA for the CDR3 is TGTGCCAGCAGCTTTCTAGCGGCTGGGGCCAACGTCCTGACTTTC. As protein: CASSFLAAGANVLTF.

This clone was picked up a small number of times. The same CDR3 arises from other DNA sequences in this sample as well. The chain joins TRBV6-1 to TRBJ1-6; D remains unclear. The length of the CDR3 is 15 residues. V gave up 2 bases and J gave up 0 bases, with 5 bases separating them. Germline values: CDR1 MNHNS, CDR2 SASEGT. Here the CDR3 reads CASSERSSYNSPLHF. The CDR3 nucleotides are TGTGCCAGCAGTGAAAGGAGCTCCTATAATTCACCCCTCCACTTT.

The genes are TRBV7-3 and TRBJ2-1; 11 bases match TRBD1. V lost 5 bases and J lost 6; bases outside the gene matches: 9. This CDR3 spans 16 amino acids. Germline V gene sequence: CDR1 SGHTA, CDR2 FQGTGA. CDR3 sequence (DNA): TGTGCCAGCAGCCGGACAGGGGGCGGATGGGGCAATGAGCAGTTCTTC. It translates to CASSRTGGGWGNEQFF.

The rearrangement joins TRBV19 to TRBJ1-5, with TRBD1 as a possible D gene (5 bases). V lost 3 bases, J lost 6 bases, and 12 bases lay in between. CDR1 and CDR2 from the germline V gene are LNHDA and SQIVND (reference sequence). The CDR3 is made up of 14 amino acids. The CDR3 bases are TGTGCCAGTAGTATTGGACAAGTTTCTCAGCCCCAGCATTTT. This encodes CASSIGQVSQPQHF.

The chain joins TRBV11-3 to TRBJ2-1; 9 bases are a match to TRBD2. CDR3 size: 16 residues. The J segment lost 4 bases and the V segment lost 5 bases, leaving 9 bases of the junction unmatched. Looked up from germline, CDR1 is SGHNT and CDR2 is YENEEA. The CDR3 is CASSLDQTSGYNEQFF. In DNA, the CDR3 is TGTGCCAGCAGCCTCGACCAGACTAGCGGTTACAATGAGCAGTTCTTC.

CDR3 amino acids: CASSELVEVRNEQFF. In DNA, the CDR3 is TGTGCCAGCAGCGAACTAGTAGAAGTCCGCAATGAGCAGTTCTTC. The chain carries TRBV14 and TRBJ2-1, with D perhaps matching TRBD2 (5 bases). V lost 5 bases and J 6 bases, leaving 17 bases between the germline ends. The CDR3 loop spans 15 amino acids. The germline gives CDR1 SGHDN, CDR2 FVKESK.

The CDR3 nucleotides are TGTGCCAGCAGCTTAACCCGGGGTGTCGCTGAAGCTTTCTTT. It codes for CASSLTRGVAEAFF. The chain employs TRBV7-8 and TRBJ1-1; D not certain. CDR1 and CDR2 (germline): SGHVS, FQNEAQ. V lost 2 bases to trimming and J lost 6 bases, with 13 bases between them. CDR3 length equals 14 residues. Looking up the rest from reference TRBV7-8 and TRBJ1-1 gives the full variable domain: GAGVSQSPRYKVAKRGQDVALRCDPISGHVSLFWYQQALGQGPEFLTYFQNEAQLDKSGLPSDRFFAERPEGSVSTLKIQRTQQEDSAVYLCASSLTRGVAEAFFGQGTRLTVV.

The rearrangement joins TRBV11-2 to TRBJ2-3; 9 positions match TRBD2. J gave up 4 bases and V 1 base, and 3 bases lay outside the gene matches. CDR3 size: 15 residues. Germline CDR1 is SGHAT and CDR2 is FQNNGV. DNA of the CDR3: TGTGCCAGCAGCTTAGGGGGCGGGAGGGCAGATACGCAGTATTTT. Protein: CASSLGGGRADTQYF.

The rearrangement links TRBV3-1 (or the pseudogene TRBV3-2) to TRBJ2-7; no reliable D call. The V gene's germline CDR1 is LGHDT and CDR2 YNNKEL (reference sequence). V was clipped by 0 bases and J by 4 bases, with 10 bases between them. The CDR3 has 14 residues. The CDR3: CASSQDLNGYEQYV. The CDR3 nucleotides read TGTGCCAGCAGCCAAGATTTAAACGGGTACGAGCAGTACGTC.

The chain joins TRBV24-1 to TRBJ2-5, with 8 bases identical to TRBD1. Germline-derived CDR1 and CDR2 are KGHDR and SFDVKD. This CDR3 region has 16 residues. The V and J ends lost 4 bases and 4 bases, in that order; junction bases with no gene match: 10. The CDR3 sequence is CATSDKSGTGGETQYF. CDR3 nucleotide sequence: TGTGCCACCAGTGACAAAAGTGGTACAGGGGGAGAGACCCAGTACTTC.

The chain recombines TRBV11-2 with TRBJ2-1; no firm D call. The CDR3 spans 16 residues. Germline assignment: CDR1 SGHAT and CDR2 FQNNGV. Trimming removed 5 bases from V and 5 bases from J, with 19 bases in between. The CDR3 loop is CASSLFFLGADNEQFF. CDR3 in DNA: TGTGCCAGCAGCCTCTTTTTTCTTGGTGCGGACAATGAGCAGTTCTTC.

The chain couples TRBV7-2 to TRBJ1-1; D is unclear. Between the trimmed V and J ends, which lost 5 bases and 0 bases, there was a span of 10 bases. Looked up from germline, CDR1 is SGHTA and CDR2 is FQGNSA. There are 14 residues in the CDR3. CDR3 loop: CASSPQTMNTEAFF. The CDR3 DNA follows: TGTGCCAGCAGCCCACAGACCATGAACACTGAAGCTTTCTTT. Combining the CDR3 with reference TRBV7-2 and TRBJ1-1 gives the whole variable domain GAGVSQSPSNKVTEKGKDVELRCDPISGHTALYWYRQSLGQGLEFLIYFQGNSAPDKSGLPSDRFSAERTGGSVSTLTIQRTQQEDSAVYLCASSPQTMNTEAFFGQGTRLTVV.

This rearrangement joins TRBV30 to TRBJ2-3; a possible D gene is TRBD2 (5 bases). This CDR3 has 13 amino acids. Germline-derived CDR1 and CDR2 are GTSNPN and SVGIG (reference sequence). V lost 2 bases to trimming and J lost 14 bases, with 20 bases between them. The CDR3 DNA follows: TGTGCCTGGAGTTACCTAGGGAGAGGATTCTGGTATTTT. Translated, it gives CAWSYLGRGFWYF.